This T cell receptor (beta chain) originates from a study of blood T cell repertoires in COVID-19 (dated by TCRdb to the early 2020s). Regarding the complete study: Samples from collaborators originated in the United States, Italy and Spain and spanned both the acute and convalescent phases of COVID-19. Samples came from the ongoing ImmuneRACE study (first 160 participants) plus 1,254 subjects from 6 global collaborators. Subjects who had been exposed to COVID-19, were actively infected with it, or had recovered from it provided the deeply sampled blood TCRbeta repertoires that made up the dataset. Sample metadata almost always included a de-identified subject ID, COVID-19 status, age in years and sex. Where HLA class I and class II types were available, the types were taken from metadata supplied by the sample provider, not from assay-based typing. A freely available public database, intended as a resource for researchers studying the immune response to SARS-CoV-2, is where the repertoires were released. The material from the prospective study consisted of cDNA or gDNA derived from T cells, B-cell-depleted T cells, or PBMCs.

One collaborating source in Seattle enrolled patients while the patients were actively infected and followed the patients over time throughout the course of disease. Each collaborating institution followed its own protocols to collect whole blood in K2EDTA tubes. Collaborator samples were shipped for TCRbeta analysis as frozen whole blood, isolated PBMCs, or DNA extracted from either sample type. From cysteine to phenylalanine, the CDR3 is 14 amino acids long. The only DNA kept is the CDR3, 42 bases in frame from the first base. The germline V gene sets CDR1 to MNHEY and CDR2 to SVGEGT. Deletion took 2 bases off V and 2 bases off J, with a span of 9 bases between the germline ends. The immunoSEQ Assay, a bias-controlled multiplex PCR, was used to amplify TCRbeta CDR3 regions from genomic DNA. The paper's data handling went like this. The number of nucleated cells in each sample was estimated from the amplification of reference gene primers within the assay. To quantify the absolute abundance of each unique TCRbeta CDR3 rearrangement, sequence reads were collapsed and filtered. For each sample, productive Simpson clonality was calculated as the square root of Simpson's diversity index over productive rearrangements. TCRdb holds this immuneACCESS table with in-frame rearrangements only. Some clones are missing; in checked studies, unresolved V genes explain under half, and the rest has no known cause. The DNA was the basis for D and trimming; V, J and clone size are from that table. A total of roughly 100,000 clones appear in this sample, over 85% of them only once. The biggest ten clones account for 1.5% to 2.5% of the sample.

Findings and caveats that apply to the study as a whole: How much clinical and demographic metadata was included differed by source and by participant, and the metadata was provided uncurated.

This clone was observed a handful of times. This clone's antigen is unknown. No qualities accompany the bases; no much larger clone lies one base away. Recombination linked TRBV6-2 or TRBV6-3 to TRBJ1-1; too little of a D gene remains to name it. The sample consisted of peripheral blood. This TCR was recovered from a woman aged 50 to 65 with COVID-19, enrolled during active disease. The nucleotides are TGTGCCAGCAGTTACGACGGACTAAACACTGAAGCTTTCTTT. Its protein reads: CASSYDGLNTEAFF.